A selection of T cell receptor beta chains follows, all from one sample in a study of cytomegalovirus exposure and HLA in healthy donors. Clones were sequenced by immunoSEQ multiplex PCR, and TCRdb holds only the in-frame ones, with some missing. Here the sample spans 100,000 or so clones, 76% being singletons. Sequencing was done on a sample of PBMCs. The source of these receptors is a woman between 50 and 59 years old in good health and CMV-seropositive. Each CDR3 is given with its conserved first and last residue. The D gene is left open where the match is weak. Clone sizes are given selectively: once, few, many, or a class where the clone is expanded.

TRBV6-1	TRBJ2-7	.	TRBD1	TGTGCCAGCAGTGAAGGACAGGGCTTCTCCTACGAGCAGTACTTC	CASSEGQGFSYEQYF
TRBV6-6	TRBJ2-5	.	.	TGTGCCAGCAGTTACTCGCTTAGCGGCCAAGAGACCCAGTACTTC	CASSYSLSGQETQYF
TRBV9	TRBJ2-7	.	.	TGTGCCAGCAGCGGTCCTGGGGGCAGGGACGAGCAGTACTTC	CASSGPGGRDEQYF
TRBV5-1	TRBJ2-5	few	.	TGCGCCAGCAGCTTGGACAGGCAAGAGACCCAGTACTTC	CASSLDRQETQYF
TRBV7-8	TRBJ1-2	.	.	TGTGCCAGCAGCCCAGGGGTGTCGGGTCACGGCTACACCTTC	CASSPGVSGHGYTF
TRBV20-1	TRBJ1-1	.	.	TGCAGTGCTAGAGGGGGGGGAGAAGCTTTCTTT	CSARGGGEAFF
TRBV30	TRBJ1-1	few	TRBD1	TGTGCCTGCCATCGGACAGGGCAAGCTTTCTTT	CACHRTGQAFF
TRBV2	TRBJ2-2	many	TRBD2	TGTGCCAGCTGGGACCGCGGGGGAACCGGGGAGCTGTTTTTT	CASWDRGGTGELFF
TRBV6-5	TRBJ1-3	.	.	TGTGCCAGCAGTTACGGGAGAAGGATATATTTT	CASSYGRRIYF
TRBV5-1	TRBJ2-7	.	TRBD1	TGCGCCAGCAGCTCCGGACAGGGTGGGTACGAGCAGTACTTC	CASSSGQGGYEQYF
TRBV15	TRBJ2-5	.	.	TGTGCCACCAGCAGAGATCCGGGAGAGACCCAGTACTTC	CATSRDPGETQYF
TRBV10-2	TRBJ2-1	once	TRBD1	TGCGCCAGCAGTCTGAGGGGACAGGGGCGGTCGAATGAGCAGTTCTTC	CASSLRGQGRSNEQFF
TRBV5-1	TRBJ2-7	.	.	TGCGCCAGCAAGAGTTCCTACGAGCAGTACTTC	CASKSSYEQYF